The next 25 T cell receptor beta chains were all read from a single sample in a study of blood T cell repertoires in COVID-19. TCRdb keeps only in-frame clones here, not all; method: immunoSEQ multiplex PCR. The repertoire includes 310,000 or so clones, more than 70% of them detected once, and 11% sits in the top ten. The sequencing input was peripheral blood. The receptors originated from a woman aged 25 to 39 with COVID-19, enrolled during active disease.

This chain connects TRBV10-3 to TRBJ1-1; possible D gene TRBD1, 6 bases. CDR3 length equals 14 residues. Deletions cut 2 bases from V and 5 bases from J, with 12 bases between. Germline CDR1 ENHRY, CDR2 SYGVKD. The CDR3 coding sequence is TGTGCCATCAGTGAGGCAGGGGACGGGACTGAAGCTTTCTTT. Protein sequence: CAISEAGDGTEAFF.

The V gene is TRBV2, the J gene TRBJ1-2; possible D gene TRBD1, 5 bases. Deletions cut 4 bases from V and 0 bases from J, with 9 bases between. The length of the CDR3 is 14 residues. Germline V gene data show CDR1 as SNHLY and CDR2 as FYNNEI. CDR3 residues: CASSVRQPNYGYTF. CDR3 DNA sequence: TGTGCCAGCAGTGTTCGACAGCCTAACTATGGCTACACCTTC.

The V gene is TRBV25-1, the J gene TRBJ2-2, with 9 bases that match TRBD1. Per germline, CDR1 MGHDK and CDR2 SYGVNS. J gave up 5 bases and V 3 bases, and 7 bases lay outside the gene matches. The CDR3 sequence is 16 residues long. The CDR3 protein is CASSDRDRVKTGELFF. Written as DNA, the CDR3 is TGTGCCAGCAGTGACCGGGACAGGGTCAAAACCGGGGAGCTGTTTTTT.

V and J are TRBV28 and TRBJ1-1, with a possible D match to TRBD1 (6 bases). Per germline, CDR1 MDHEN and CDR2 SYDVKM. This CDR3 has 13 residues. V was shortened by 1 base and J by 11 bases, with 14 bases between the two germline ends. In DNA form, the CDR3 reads TGTGCCAGCAGTTTATTGACACAGGGAATGGCTTTCTTT. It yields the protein CASSLLTQGMAFF.

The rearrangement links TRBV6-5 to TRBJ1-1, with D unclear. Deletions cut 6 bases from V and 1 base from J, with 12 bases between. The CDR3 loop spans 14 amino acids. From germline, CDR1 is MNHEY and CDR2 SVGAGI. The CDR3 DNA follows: TGTGCCAGCAGCGTTACAGAGTCGAACACTGAAGCTTTCTTT. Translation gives CASSVTESNTEAFF.

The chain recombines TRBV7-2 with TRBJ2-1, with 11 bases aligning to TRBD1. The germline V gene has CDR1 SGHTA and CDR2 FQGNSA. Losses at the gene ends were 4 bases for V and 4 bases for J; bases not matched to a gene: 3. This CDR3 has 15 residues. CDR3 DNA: TGTGCCAGCAGCTCGGACAGGGGGCCTTACAATGAGCAGTTCTTC. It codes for CASSSDRGPYNEQFF.

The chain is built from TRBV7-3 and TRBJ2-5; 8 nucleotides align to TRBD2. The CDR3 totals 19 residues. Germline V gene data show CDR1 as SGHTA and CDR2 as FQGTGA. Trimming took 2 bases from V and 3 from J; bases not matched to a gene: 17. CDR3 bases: TGTGCCAGCAGCTTACGCCCCCAGGGGCTAGCGGGCATAGAAGAGACCCAGTACTTC. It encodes CASSLRPQGLAGIEETQYF.

The CDR3 protein is CASMVTGRTTDTQYF. The CDR3 DNA follows: TGTGCCAGCATGGTGACAGGGAGAACCACAGATACGCAGTATTTT. The gene calls are TRBV5-6 and TRBJ2-3; TRBD1 matches at 7 bases. V lost 6 bases and J lost 2; bases outside the gene matches: 9. The CDR3 consists of 15 residues. Germline V gene sequence: CDR1 SGHDT, CDR2 YYEEEE.

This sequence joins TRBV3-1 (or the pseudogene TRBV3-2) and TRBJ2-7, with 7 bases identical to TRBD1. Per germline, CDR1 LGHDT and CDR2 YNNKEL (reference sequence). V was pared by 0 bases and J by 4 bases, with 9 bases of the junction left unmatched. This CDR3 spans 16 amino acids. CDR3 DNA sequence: TGTGCCAGCAGCCAAGAGGTAACAGGGGATCGATACGAGCAGTACTTC. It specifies CASSQEVTGDRYEQYF.

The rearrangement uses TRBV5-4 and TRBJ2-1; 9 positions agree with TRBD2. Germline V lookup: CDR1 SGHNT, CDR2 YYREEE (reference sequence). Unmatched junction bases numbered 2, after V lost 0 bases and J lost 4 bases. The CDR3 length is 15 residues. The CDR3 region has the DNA TGTGCCAGCAGCTTGGCACTAGCGGGTTACAATGAGCAGTTCTTC. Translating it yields CASSLALAGYNEQFF.

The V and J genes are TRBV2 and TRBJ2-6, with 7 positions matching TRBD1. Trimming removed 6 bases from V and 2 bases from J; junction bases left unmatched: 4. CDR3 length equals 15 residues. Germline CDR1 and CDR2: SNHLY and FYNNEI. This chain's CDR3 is CASRTTGAGANVLTF. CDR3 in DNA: TGTGCCAGCAGAACTACAGGGGCTGGGGCCAACGTCCTGACTTTC. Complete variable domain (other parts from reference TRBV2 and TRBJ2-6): EPEVTQTPSHQVTQMGQEVILRCVPISNHLYFYWYRQILGQKVEFLVSFYNNEISEKSEIFDDQFSVERPDGSNFTLKIRSTKLEDSAMYFCASRTTGAGANVLTFGAGSRLTVL.

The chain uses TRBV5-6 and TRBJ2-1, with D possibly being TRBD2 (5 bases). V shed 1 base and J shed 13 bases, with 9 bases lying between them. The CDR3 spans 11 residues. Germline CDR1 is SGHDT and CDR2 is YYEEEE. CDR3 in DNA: TGTGCCAGCAGCTTGACTAGGGATCAGTTCTTC. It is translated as CASSLTRDQFF.

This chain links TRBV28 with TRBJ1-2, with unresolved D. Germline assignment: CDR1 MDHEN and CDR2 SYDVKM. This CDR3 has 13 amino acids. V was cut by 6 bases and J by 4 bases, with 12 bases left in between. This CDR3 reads CASRRGLTYGYTF. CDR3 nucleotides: TGTGCCAGCAGGCGCGGACTTACCTATGGCTACACCTTC.

The CDR3 coding sequence is TGTGCCACCAGCAGAGAAAGGGGGCGCAGGGGACAGCCCCAGCATTTT. Its translation: CATSRERGRRGQPQHF. V is TRBV15 and J is TRBJ1-5; 7 nucleotides agree with TRBD1. The junction had 9 bases not matched to a gene; V was cut back by 0 bases and J by 7 bases. The germline V gene encodes CDR1 LNHNV and CDR2 YYDKDF (reference sequence). CDR3 size: 16 residues. Drawing the rest from reference TRBV15 and TRBJ1-5, the complete variable domain is DAMVIQNPRYQVTQFGKPVTLSCSQTLNHNVMYWYQQKSSQAPKLLFHYYDKDFNNEADTPDNFQSRRPNTSFCFLDIRSPGLGDTAMYLCATSRERGRRGQPQHFGDGTRLSIL.

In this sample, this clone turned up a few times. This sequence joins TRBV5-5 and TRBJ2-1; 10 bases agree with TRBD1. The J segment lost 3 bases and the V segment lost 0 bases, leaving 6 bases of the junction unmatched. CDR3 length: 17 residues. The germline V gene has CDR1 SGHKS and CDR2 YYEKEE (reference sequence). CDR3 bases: TGTGCCAGCAGCTTGGGGACAGGGGGAGGTCTCTACAATGAGCAGTTCTTC. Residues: CASSLGTGGGLYNEQFF.

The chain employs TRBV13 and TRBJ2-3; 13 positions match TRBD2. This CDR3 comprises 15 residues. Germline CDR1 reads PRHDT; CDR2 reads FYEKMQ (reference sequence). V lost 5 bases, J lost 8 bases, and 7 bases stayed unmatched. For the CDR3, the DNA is TGTGCCAGCAGCAGGGGACTAGCGGGACAGGGTACGCAGTATTTT. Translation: CASSRGLAGQGTQYF.

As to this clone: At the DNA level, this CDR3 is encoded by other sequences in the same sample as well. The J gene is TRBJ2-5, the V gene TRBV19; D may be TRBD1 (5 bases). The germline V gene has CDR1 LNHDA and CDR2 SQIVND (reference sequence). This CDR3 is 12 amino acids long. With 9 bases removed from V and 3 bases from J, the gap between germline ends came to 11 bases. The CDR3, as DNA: TGTGCCAGGACCGTCAGGGAAGAGACCCAGTACTTC. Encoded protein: CARTVREETQYF.

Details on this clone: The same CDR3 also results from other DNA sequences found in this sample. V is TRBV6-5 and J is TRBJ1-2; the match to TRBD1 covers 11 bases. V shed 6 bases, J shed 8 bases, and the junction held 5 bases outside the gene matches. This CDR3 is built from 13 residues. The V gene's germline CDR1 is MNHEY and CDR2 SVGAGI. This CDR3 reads CASRRTGGGGYTF. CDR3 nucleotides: TGTGCCAGCAGAAGGACAGGGGGCGGGGGCTACACCTTC.

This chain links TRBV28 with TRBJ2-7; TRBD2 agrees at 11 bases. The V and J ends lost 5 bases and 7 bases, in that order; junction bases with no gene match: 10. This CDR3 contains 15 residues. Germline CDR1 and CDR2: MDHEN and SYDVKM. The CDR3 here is CASSPVAGGLWEQYF. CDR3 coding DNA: TGTGCCAGCAGTCCAGTAGCGGGAGGGCTTTGGGAGCAGTACTTC.

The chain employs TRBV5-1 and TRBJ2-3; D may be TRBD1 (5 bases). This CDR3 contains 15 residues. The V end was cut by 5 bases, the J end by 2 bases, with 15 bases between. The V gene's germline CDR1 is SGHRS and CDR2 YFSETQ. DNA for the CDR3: TGCGCCAGCAGTACTGTCGTAGGGGTCACAGATACGCAGTATTTT. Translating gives CASSTVVGVTDTQYF.

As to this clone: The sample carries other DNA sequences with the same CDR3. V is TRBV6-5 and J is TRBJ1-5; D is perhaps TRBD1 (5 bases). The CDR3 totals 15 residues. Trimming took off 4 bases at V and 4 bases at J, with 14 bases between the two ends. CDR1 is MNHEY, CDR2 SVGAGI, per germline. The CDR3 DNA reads TGTGCCAGCAGTTTAGGGACTGGCCTAAATCAGCCCCAGCATTTT. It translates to CASSLGTGLNQPQHF.

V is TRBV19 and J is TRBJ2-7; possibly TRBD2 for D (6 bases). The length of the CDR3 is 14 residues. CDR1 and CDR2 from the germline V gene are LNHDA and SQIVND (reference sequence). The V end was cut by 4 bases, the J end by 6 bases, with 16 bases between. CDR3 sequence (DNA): TGTGCCAGTAGTACCCAAGGCGGGGTTAGCGAGCAGTACTTC. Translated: CASSTQGGVSEQYF.

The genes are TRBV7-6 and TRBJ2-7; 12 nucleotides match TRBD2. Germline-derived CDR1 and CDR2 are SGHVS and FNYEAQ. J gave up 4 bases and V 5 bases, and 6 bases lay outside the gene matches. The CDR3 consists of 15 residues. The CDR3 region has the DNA TGTGCCAGCAGCCCTGGACTAGCGGGAAGTTACGAGCAGTACTTC. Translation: CASSPGLAGSYEQYF.

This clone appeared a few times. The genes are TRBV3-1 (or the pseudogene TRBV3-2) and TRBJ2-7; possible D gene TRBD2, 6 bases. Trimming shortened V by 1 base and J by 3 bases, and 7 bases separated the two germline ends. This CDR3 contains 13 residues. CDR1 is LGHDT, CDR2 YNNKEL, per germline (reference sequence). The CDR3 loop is CASSQVSGYEQYF. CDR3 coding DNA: TGTGCCAGCAGCCAAGTTAGCGGCTACGAGCAGTACTTC.

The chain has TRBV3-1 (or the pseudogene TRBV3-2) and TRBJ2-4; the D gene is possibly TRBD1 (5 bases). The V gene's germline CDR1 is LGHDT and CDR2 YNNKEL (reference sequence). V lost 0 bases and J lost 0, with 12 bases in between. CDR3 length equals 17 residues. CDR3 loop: CASSQEVAGLAKNIQYF. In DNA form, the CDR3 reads TGTGCCAGCAGCCAAGAGGTTGCAGGGTTAGCCAAAAACATTCAGTACTTC.